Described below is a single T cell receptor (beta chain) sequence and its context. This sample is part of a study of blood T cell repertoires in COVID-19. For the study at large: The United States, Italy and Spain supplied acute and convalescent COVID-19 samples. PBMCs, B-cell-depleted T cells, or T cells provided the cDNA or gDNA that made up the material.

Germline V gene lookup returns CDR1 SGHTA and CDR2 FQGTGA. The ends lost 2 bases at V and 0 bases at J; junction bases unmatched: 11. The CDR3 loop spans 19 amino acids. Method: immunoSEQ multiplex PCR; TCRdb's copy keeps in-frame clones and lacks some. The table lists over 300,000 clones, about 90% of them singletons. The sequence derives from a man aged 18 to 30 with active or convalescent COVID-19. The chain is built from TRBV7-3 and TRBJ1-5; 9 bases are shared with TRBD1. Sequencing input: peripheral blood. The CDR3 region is CASSLQRDRVGFSNQPQHF. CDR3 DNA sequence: TGTGCCAGCAGCTTACAGAGGGACAGGGTGGGGTTTAGCAATCAGCCCCAGCATTTT.